The clone carrying this T cell receptor beta chain was counted between two and nine times. The antigen remains undetermined. This specimen comes from a study of shared clonotypes between healthy human individuals. The CDR3 has 15 amino acids. The V segment lost 5 bases and the J segment 7 bases; nucleotides outside the gene matches: 11. From germline, CDR1 is SNHLY and CDR2 FYNNEI. Whole-study findings and limits: Among four donors, roughly 5.4% of naive CD4 clonotypes were found in common. Estimated richness was generally greater in naive than memory subsets.

There were only Caucasian adults among the donors, and all lived in Nashville, Tennessee. Produced via immunoSEQ multiplex PCR; TCRdb's table is partial and in-frame only. Here the sample spans 1,100,000 or so clones, more than 75% being singletons. This receptor was obtained from a man aged 18 to 30 in good health. Some clones in this sample may be carry-over from other donors' samples. The chain joins TRBV2 to TRBJ1-5; 7 nucleotides agree with TRBD1. Material for sequencing was memory CD4+ T cells from PBMCs. Subset indicated: CD45RA-negative fraction. CDR3: CASSQETGHNQPQHF. Written as DNA, the CDR3 is TGTGCCAGCAGTCAAGAGACAGGGCACAACCAGCCCCAGCATTTT.